The TCR beta chain under discussion was sequenced for a study of blood T cell repertoires in COVID-19. At the level of the study: Sites across the United States, Italy and Spain contributed samples from acute and convalescent COVID-19. From T cells, B-cell-depleted T cells, or PBMCs came the material, which was cDNA or gDNA.

This clone occurred once. CDR1 is ENHRY, CDR2 SYGVKD, per germline. The CDR3 sequence is 11 residues long. The germline V and J ends were trimmed by 10 bases and 3 bases, with 9 bases remaining between them. Generated by immunoSEQ multiplex PCR, the TCRdb table keeps only in-frame clones and is missing some. This sample has around 200,000 clones, with 84% found just once. Sequencing input: peripheral blood. The rearrangement joins TRBV10-3 to TRBJ1-1; D may be TRBD1 (5 bases). The clonotype comes from a man aged 50 or older with active or convalescent COVID-19. The CDR3 DNA sequence: TGTGCCACCGGAGGGGACACTGAAGCTTTCTTT. Its protein is CATGGDTEAFF.